The 19 T cell receptor beta chains presented below share a single source sample, sequenced in a study of control samples from healthy donors and cancer patients. Here immunoSEQ multiplex PCR was the method, and the copy in TCRdb shows in-frame clones only, minus some. The sample consists of about 180,000 clones, approximately 92% of them appearing once. The sequenced sample was blood. The receptor set was obtained from a woman in her thirties or forties in good health.

Concerning this clone: Other nucleotide sequences in the sample specify the same CDR3. J is TRBJ1-2 and V is TRBV2; D not certain. The CDR3 length is 12 residues. The germline gives CDR1 SNHLY, CDR2 FYNNEI. Trimming removed 3 bases at V and 4 bases at J, with 6 bases between. The CDR3 DNA sequence: TGTGCCAGCAGTGAGGCGGGCTATGGCTACACCTTC. Encoded protein: CASSEAGYGYTF.

The V gene is TRBV4-1, the J gene TRBJ1-5; D is possibly TRBD1 (5 bases). V was pared by 5 bases and J by 7 bases, with 18 bases between. The CDR3 contains 15 residues. From germline, CDR1 is MGHRA and CDR2 YSYEKL. The CDR3 loop is CASSSAGKGKQPQHF. In DNA, the CDR3 is TGCGCCAGCAGCTCGGCGGGGAAGGGGAAACAGCCCCAGCATTTT.

The V call is TRBV11-3, the J call TRBJ2-3, with D possibly matching TRBD2 (6 bases). The CDR3 totals 13 residues. CDR1 is SGHNT and CDR2 is YENEEA in the germline V gene. Trimming removed 4 bases from V and 5 bases from J, with 10 bases in between. The CDR3 region is CASSSDYQDTQYF. The CDR3 DNA is TGTGCCAGCAGCTCGGACTATCAAGATACGCAGTATTTT.

This clone is a singleton in its sample. This chain joins TRBV28 and TRBJ2-7; the D gene is possibly TRBD2 (6 bases). This CDR3 spans 16 amino acids. Trimming removed 6 bases at V and 2 bases at J, with 20 bases between. The germline CDR1 and CDR2 sequences are MDHEN and SYDVKM. The CDR3 is CASSHETGTPAYEQYF. As DNA, the CDR3 is TGTGCCAGCAGCCATGAAACCGGGACTCCAGCCTACGAGCAGTACTTC.

The rearrangement links TRBV24-1 to TRBJ1-3; no clear D gene. Germline CDR1 reads KGHDR; CDR2 reads SFDVKD. V lost 1 base, J lost 4 bases, and 10 bases lay in between. The CDR3 runs to 15 residues. The CDR3 DNA reads TGTGCCACCAGTGATTTTCGAGGGTTGGGAAACACCATATATTTT. Encoded protein: CATSDFRGLGNTIYF.

V is TRBV4-1 and J is TRBJ1-6, with 11 nucleotides matching TRBD1. V dropped 3 bases and J dropped 12; count of bases not matched to a gene: 13. CDR1 and CDR2 from the germline V gene are MGHRA and YSYEKL. The CDR3 is 17 amino acids. CDR3 nucleotide sequence: TGCGCCAGCAGCCATGAACGGGACAGGGGGAGGCGAATACCCCTCCACTTT. It is translated as CASSHERDRGRRIPLHF.

The chain uses TRBV5-4 and TRBJ2-1, with 9 bases that match TRBD2. The J segment lost 8 bases and the V segment lost 2 bases, leaving 8 bases of the junction unmatched. CDR3 size: 15 residues. Germline V gene lookup returns CDR1 SGHNT and CDR2 YYREEE (reference sequence). In DNA form, the CDR3 reads TGTGCCAGCAGCTTCTCGGCTAGCGGGGTCGATGAGCAGTTCTTC. This sequence encodes CASSFSASGVDEQFF.

This sequence joins TRBV6-5 and TRBJ2-7; TRBD1 matches at 7 bases. Germline CDR1 is MNHEY and CDR2 is SVGAGI. The CDR3 covers 14 residues. After removal of 5 bases from V and 3 bases from J, the junction contained 7 bases not matched to a gene. The CDR3 coding sequence is TGTGCCAGCAGTCCCCAGACAGGGAGCTACGAGCAGTACTTC. Translated: CASSPQTGSYEQYF.

The gene calls are TRBV9 and TRBJ1-1; the D is unclear. The CDR3 length is 14 residues. CDR1 is SGDLS, CDR2 YYNGEE, per germline. V dropped 4 bases and J dropped 1 base, with 11 bases sitting between them. CDR3: CASSHGSANTEAFF. The CDR3 nucleotides are TGTGCCAGCAGCCATGGGAGTGCGAACACTGAAGCTTTCTTT. The whole variable domain, remainder taken from reference TRBV9 and TRBJ1-1, is DSGVTQTPKHLITATGQRVTLRCSPRSGDLSVYWYQQSLDQGLQFLIQYYNGEERAKGNILERFSAQQFPDLHSELNLSSLELGDSALYFCASSHGSANTEAFFGQGTRLTVV.

The chain has TRBV9 and TRBJ2-1; possibly TRBD2 for D (7 bases). Between the trimmed V and J ends, which lost 4 bases and 16 bases, there was a span of 33 bases. CDR3 size: 17 residues. Per germline, CDR1 SGDLS and CDR2 YYNGEE. CDR3 nucleotide sequence: TGTGCCAGCAGCCCCCGCTTTTCCAGGGGTGTGACTAGCCACCGCTTCTTC. It encodes CASSPRFSRGVTSHRFF.

This clone appeared a few times. The chain has TRBV11-2 and TRBJ1-2; possible D gene TRBD1, 6 bases. The germline V gene has CDR1 SGHAT and CDR2 FQNNGV. This CDR3 comprises 14 residues. With 1 base removed from V and 10 bases from J, the gap between germline ends came to 16 bases. The CDR3, as DNA: TGTGCCAGCAGCTTAGCGGCAGGGGTGTACAACTACACCTTC. Protein sequence: CASSLAAGVYNYTF. The full variable domain, rest sourced from reference TRBV11-2 and TRBJ1-2, is EAGVAQSPRYKIIEKRQSVAFWCNPISGHATLYWYQQILGQGPKLLIQFQNNGVVDDSQLPKDRFSAERLKGVDSTLKIQPAKLEDSAVYLCASSLAAGVYNYTFGSGTRLTVV.

The chain is built from TRBV2 and TRBJ2-3; D ambiguous. The germline CDR1 and CDR2 sequences are SNHLY and FYNNEI. The CDR3 covers 14 residues. Trimming stripped 3 bases from V and 0 bases from J, with 7 bases between. The CDR3 loop reads CASSEVTSTDTQYF. Written as DNA, the CDR3 is TGTGCCAGCAGTGAGGTCACTAGCACAGATACGCAGTATTTT.

This rearrangement joins TRBV20-1 to TRBJ1-1; a possible D gene is TRBD1 (6 bases). The CDR3 sequence is 10 residues long. Germline loops: CDR1 DFQATT, CDR2 SNEGSKA (reference sequence). Trimming pared 6 bases from V and 10 bases from J, leaving 12 bases between. CDR3 in amino acids: CSARGARAFF. CDR3 bases: TGCAGTGCCCGGGGGGCGCGAGCTTTCTTT.

The sample holds one count of this clone. The chain carries TRBV5-6 and TRBJ1-2; TRBD1 aligns across 10 bases. The V gene end was trimmed by 0 bases and the J gene end by 6 bases; junction bases not matched to a gene: 11. This CDR3 comprises 17 residues. Germline assignment: CDR1 SGHDT and CDR2 YYEEEE. The CDR3 protein is CASSLASGTGERNGYTF. CDR3 nucleotides: TGTGCCAGCAGCTTGGCCTCCGGGACAGGGGAGAGGAATGGCTACACCTTC.

This chain links TRBV2 with TRBJ2-7; D unclear. CDR3 size: 13 residues. Deletions cut 6 bases from V and 2 bases from J, with 11 bases between. The germline gives CDR1 SNHLY, CDR2 FYNNEI. CDR3 amino acids: CASRATSTYEQYF. CDR3 bases: TGTGCCAGCAGGGCGACGAGTACCTACGAGCAGTACTTC.

The gene calls are TRBV2 and TRBJ1-1, with unresolved D. Germline CDR1 SNHLY, CDR2 FYNNEI. V lost 4 bases and J 1 base, leaving 7 bases between the germline ends. This CDR3 contains 13 residues. DNA for the CDR3: TGTGCCAGCAGTGGCATTGCGAACACTGAAGCTTTCTTT. This codes for CASSGIANTEAFF.

The chain has TRBV5-1 and TRBJ1-4; 9 positions match TRBD1. V lost 3 bases to trimming and J lost 8 bases; unmatched junction nucleotides: 11. The CDR3 has 16 residues. The germline gives CDR1 SGHRS, CDR2 YFSETQ. The CDR3 nucleotides are TGCGCCAGCAGCTCGAACGGACAGGGGTATGGGGAAAAACTGTTTTTT. Translating gives CASSSNGQGYGEKLFF.

The chain couples TRBV6-4 to TRBJ2-1, with 7 bases matching TRBD1. The V and J ends lost 6 bases and 8 bases, in that order; junction bases with no gene match: 7. CDR1 is MRHNA, CDR2 SNTAGT, per germline. This CDR3 has 13 residues. The DNA of the CDR3 is TGTGCCAGCAGCCAGGGGGAAGAGTATGAGCAGTTCTTC. Residues: CASSQGEEYEQFF.

The chain is built from TRBV4-1 and TRBJ2-3, with D perhaps matching TRBD1 or TRBD2 (6 bases each). Trimming took off 0 bases at V and 7 bases at J, with 14 bases between the two ends. There are 15 residues in the CDR3. CDR1 MGHRA and CDR2 YSYEKL come from the germline V gene. CDR3 loop: CASSQEWGALYTQYF. CDR3 in DNA: TGCGCCAGCAGCCAAGAATGGGGGGCTCTATATACGCAGTATTTT.